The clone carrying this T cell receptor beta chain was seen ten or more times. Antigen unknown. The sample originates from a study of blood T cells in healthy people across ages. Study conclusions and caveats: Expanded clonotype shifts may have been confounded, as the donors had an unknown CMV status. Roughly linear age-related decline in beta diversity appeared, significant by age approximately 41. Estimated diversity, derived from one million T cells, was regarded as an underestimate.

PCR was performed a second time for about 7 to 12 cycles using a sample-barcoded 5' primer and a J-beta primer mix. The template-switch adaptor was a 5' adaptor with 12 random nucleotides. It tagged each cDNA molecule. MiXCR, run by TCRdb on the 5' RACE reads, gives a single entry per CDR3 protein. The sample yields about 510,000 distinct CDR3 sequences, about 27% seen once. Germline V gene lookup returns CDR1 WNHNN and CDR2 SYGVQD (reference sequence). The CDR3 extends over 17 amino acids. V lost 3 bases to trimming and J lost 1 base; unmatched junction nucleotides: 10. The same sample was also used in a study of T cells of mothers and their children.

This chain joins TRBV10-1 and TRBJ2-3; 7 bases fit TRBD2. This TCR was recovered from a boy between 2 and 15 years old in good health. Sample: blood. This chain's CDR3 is CASSDSPSSGGTDTQYF. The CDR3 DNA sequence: TGCGCCAGCAGTGATTCCCCTTCTAGCGGAGGCACAGATACGCAGTATTTT.